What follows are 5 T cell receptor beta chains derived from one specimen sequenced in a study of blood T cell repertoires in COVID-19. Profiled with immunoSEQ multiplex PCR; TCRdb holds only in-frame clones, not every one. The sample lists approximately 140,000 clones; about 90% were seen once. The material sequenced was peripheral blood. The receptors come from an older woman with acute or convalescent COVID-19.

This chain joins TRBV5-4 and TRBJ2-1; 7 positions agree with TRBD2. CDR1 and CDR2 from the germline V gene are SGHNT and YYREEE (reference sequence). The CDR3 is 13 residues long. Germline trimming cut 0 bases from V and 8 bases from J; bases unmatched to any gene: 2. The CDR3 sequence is CASSLVRGDEQFF. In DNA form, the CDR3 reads TGTGCCAGCAGCTTGGTACGGGGGGATGAGCAGTTCTTC.

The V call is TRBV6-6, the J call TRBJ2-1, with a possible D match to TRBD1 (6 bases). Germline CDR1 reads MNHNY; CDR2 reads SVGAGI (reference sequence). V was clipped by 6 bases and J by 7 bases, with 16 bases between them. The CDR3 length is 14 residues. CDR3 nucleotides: TGTGCCAGCAGCTCTATTACAACAGGGAATGAGCAGTTCTTC. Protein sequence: CASSSITTGNEQFF.

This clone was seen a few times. DNA of the CDR3: TGTGCCAGCGCCAACCAACAGGGCCCCGAAGCTTTCTTT. It yields the protein CASANQQGPEAFF. V gene TRBV6-5 combines with J gene TRBJ1-1, with D perhaps matching TRBD1 (6 bases). Germline assignment: CDR1 MNHEY and CDR2 SVGAGI. V was pared by 8 bases and J by 8 bases, with 18 bases between. CDR3 length: 13 residues.

The CDR3 nucleotides are TGTGCCTGGAGCCCGGGACAAAACTATGGCTACACCTTC. Its translation is CAWSPGQNYGYTF. The rearrangement uses TRBV30 and TRBJ1-2; D perhaps matches TRBD1 (6 bases). Trimming left V 3 bases short and J 2 bases short, with 10 bases between. Germline V gene data show CDR1 as GTSNPN and CDR2 as SVGIG (reference sequence). The CDR3 loop spans 13 amino acids.

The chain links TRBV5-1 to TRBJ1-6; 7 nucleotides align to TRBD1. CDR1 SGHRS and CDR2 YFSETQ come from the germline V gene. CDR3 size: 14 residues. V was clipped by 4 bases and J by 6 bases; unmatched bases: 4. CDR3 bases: TGCGCCAGCAGCGAGGACAGGTTTAATTCACCCCTCCACTTT. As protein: CASSEDRFNSPLHF.